The 17 T cell receptor beta chains in this list originate from one sample, sequenced in a study of blood T cell repertoires in COVID-19. Libraries were prepared by immunoSEQ multiplex PCR; TCRdb keeps only in-frame clonotypes and omits some of them. The table lists 25,000 to 40,000 clones, around 86% of them singletons, with 11% to 15% in the top ten. Sequencing was carried out using peripheral blood. Receptors originate from a man in his 60s with active COVID-19.

The chain uses TRBV19 and TRBJ2-7, with D possibly being TRBD1 (5 bases). The CDR3 sequence is 13 residues long. The V end lost 3 bases, the J end lost 5 bases, and 11 bases lay between the germline ends. The germline V gene encodes CDR1 LNHDA and CDR2 SQIVND (reference sequence). The CDR3 protein is CASSIRRANEQYF. The CDR3 nucleotides are TGTGCCAGTAGTATCCGCAGGGCGAACGAGCAGTACTTC.

This clone has more than one count but fewer than ten. The chain uses TRBV24-1 and TRBJ2-2; no clear D gene. Germline V gene lookup returns CDR1 KGHDR and CDR2 SFDVKD. This CDR3 comprises 14 residues. The V end was cut by 2 bases, the J end by 5 bases, with 8 bases between. CDR3 DNA: TGTGCCACCAGTGATTCTGCCCGGACCGGGGAGCTGTTTTTT. As protein: CATSDSARTGELFF.

This chain uses TRBV2 with TRBJ1-2; D gene ambiguous. The V gene's germline CDR1 is SNHLY and CDR2 FYNNEI. The CDR3 is 14 amino acids. The V end lost 7 bases, the J end lost 2 bases, and 14 bases lay between the germline ends. Written as DNA, the CDR3 is TGTGCCAGCACCCAACGGGGTCTCAACTATGGCTACACCTTC. Its translation: CASTQRGLNYGYTF.

The CDR3 sequence is CAISEQVNYGYTF. CDR3 coding DNA: TGTGCCATCAGTGAACAGGTCAACTATGGCTACACCTTC. The V gene is TRBV10-3, the J gene TRBJ1-2, with D possibly matching TRBD1 (5 bases). The CDR3 is made up of 13 amino acids. Germline loops: CDR1 ENHRY, CDR2 SYGVKD. V was clipped by 3 bases and J by 2 bases, with 7 bases between them.

CDR3 bases: TGTGCCAGCAGTTTAACGGGGATTCGCTCCTACGAGCAGTACTTC. As protein: CASSLTGIRSYEQYF. V is TRBV27 and J is TRBJ2-7; tentative D call: TRBD2 (5 bases). CDR3 length: 15 amino acids. V was shortened by 2 bases and J by 0 bases, with 11 bases between the two germline ends. Germline V gene lookup returns CDR1 MNHEY and CDR2 SMNVEV (reference sequence).

V gene TRBV12-3 or TRBV12-4 combines with J gene TRBJ2-1, with D possibly being TRBD2 (6 bases). Deletions cut 8 bases from V and 9 bases from J, with 11 bases between. The CDR3 is 11 amino acids. In DNA, the CDR3 is TGTGCCAGCGGCGGCGGGGTTGAGCAGTTCTTC. As protein: CASGGGVEQFF.

The chain employs TRBV30 and TRBJ2-3, with 10 bases identical to TRBD2. Germline CDR1 and CDR2: GTSNPN and SVGIG (reference sequence). The CDR3 contains 17 residues. The J segment lost 8 bases and the V segment lost 4 bases, leaving 18 bases of the junction unmatched. This chain's CDR3 is CAWNLAGTSGTAATQYF. DNA of the CDR3: TGTGCCTGGAATCTGGCGGGCACTAGCGGGACTGCCGCTACGCAGTATTTT.

The chain links TRBV4-3 to TRBJ2-2; 10 nucleotides match TRBD2. Losses at the gene ends were 0 bases for V and 4 bases for J; bases not matched to a gene: 2. Germline loops: CDR1 LGHNA, CDR2 YSLEER. The CDR3 runs to 16 residues. Written as DNA, the CDR3 is TGCGCCAGCAGCCAAGAAGAGCGGGAGGGCACCGGGGAGCTGTTTTTT. Translating it yields CASSQEEREGTGELFF.

The V and J genes are TRBV4-3 and TRBJ1-5; 9 positions agree with TRBD1. CDR3 length: 18 amino acids. J was trimmed by 10 bases and V by 0 bases; bases with no gene match: 16. Germline assignment: CDR1 LGHNA and CDR2 YSLEER. The CDR3 bases are TGCGCCAGCAGCCAAGACGTCCCGGGACAGGGTTTAATCAGACCCCAGCATTTT. It specifies CASSQDVPGQGLIRPQHF.

This chain uses TRBV30 with TRBJ2-1; 7 bases map to TRBD2. With V trimmed by 3 bases and J by 7 bases, 18 bases remained unmatched. This CDR3 contains 17 residues. The germline V gene encodes CDR1 GTSNPN and CDR2 SVGIG (reference sequence). The CDR3 loop reads CAWRGQGLTGSGNEQFF. The CDR3 coding sequence is TGTGCCTGGAGGGGCCAGGGACTAACGGGATCTGGAAATGAGCAGTTCTTC.

This rearrangement joins TRBV24-1 to TRBJ2-2, with TRBD1 as a possible D gene (6 bases). Germline assignment: CDR1 KGHDR and CDR2 SFDVKD. The CDR3 consists of 14 residues. Trimming stripped 5 bases from V and 5 bases from J, with 11 bases between. The CDR3, as DNA: TGTGCCACCAGTGCCCAACAGGGAACCGGGGAGCTGTTTTTT. It yields the protein CATSAQQGTGELFF.

The V gene is TRBV19, the J gene TRBJ2-3, with D perhaps TRBD2 (5 bases). V lost 3 bases and J 1 base, leaving 11 bases between the germline ends. The CDR3 totals 15 residues. CDR1 is LNHDA, CDR2 SQIVND, per germline (reference sequence). The CDR3: CASSIGILGTDTQYF. For the CDR3, the DNA is TGTGCCAGTAGTATCGGGATCCTTGGCACAGATACGCAGTATTTT.

The V call is TRBV9, the J call TRBJ1-2; D ambiguous. Germline-derived CDR1 and CDR2 are SGDLS and YYNGEE. This CDR3 spans 13 amino acids. The ends were cut back, 0 bases at V and 4 bases at J, with 7 bases in the middle. CDR3 DNA sequence: TGTGCCAGCAGCGTAGATGGCCCCTATGGCTACACCTTC. Its translation: CASSVDGPYGYTF.

This clone was found once. The V call is TRBV6-2 or TRBV6-3, the J call TRBJ2-1; 7 nucleotides match TRBD1. This CDR3 region has 16 residues. The V segment lost 6 bases and the J segment 4 bases; nucleotides outside the gene matches: 12. Per germline, CDR1 MNHEY and CDR2 SVGEGT. As DNA, the CDR3 is TGTGCCAGCAGCCGCCTGGGGGACAGAGGGTACAATGAGCAGTTCTTC. Protein sequence: CASSRLGDRGYNEQFF.

In DNA, the CDR3 is TGTGCCAGCAGCCTAAAGCTCGGGACAGGGATAATTTCCGGGGAGCTGTTTTTT. Amino acids: CASSLKLGTGIISGELFF. This chain joins TRBV7-2 and TRBJ2-2, with TRBD1 matching 9 bases. The CDR3 spans 18 residues. V was pared by 5 bases and J by 6 bases, with 16 bases of the junction left unmatched. Germline CDR1 reads SGHTA; CDR2 reads FQGNSA.

This rearrangement joins TRBV3-1 (or the pseudogene TRBV3-2) to TRBJ1-2, with D possibly TRBD1 on 5 matching bases. Germline V gene data show CDR1 as LGHDT and CDR2 as YNNKEL (reference sequence). CDR3 length: 13 residues. Trimming took 8 bases from V and 6 from J, leaving 16 bases between them. CDR3 loop: CASSRGIMDGYTF. The CDR3 DNA reads TGTGCCAGCTCGCGGGGGATAATGGATGGCTACACCTTC.

This clone has just one count. The chain has TRBV7-2 and TRBJ2-7; perhaps TRBD1 as D (5 bases). V lost 6 bases and J 1 base, leaving 16 bases between the germline ends. The CDR3 totals 15 residues. Germline CDR1 and CDR2: SGHTA and FQGNSA. The CDR3 DNA follows: TGTGCCAGCAGGTATCTACCCACAGGTTCCTACGAGCAGTACTTC. This sequence encodes CASRYLPTGSYEQYF.